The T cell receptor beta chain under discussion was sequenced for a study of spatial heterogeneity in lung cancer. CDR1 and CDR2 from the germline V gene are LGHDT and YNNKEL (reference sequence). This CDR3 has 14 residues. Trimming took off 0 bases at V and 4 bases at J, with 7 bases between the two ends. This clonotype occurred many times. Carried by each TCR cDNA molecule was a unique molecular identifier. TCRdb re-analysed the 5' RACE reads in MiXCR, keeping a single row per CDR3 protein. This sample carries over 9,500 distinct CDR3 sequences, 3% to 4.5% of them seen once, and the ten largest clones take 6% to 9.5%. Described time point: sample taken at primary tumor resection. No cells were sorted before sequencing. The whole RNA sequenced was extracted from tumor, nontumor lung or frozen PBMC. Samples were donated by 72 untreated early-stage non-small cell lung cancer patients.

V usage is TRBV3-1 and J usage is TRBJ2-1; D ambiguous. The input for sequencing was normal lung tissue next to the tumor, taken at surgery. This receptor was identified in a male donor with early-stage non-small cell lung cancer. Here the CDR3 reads CASSQDRLYNEQFF. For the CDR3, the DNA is TGTGCCAGCAGCCAAGATCGGCTTTACAATGAGCAGTTCTTC.